These 5 T cell receptor beta chains were all obtained from the same sample, sequenced in a study of blood T cell repertoires in COVID-19. The method was immunoSEQ multiplex PCR; TCRdb's version includes in-frame clones alone and lacks a portion of them. The sample yields fewer than 250,000 clones, around 90% seen once. The sequencing sample was made of peripheral blood. All receptors come from a man under 40 with COVID-19, enrolled during active disease.

This rearrangement joins TRBV5-6 to TRBJ1-2, with D perhaps TRBD1 (5 bases). Germline CDR1 and CDR2: SGHDT and YYEEEE. The CDR3 is 15 residues long. V shed 2 bases and J shed 0 bases, with 11 bases lying between them. The CDR3: CASSFRQPANYGYTF. Written as DNA, the CDR3 is TGTGCCAGCAGCTTTCGACAGCCCGCTAACTATGGCTACACCTTC.

This clone was seen more than once but under ten times. The CDR3 region has the DNA TGTGCCAGCTCACCACGGGGCAGGACGACTGAAGCTTTCTTT. It encodes CASSPRGRTTEAFF. V and J are TRBV18 and TRBJ1-1; perhaps TRBD1 as D (5 bases). The V gene lost 1 base and the J gene lost 5 bases, with 11 bases spanning the gap. Germline V lookup: CDR1 KGHSH, CDR2 LQKENI. The length of the CDR3 is 14 residues.

The CDR3 here is CASSVATSGALNEQFF. Here the CDR3 DNA reads TGTGCCAGCAGCGTAGCGACTAGCGGAGCACTCAATGAGCAGTTCTTC. This sequence joins TRBV9 and TRBJ2-1; 9 bases are a match to TRBD2. V lost 0 bases, J lost 6 bases, and 7 bases stayed unmatched. Germline V gene sequence: CDR1 SGDLS, CDR2 YYNGEE. There are 16 residues in the CDR3.

The chain couples TRBV12-5 to TRBJ2-5; the match to TRBD2 covers 8 bases. CDR3 size: 17 residues. V gave up 1 base and J gave up 3 bases; unmatched junction bases: 10. Germline V gene sequence: CDR1 LGHNT, CDR2 FRNRAP. CDR3 DNA: TGTGCTAGTGGTTTGGACATAAGCGGGGGCGGGGAAGAGACCCAGTACTTC. Its protein product is CASGLDISGGGEETQYF.

The V and J genes are TRBV19 and TRBJ2-7; 7 bases are a match to TRBD2. Germline V CDR1 and CDR2: LNHDA, SQIVND (reference sequence). V gave up 6 bases and J gave up 3 bases; unmatched junction bases: 8. The CDR3 has 14 amino acids. The chain's CDR3 is CASSQRGGGYEQYF. CDR3 DNA sequence: TGTGCCAGTAGCCAGCGGGGCGGAGGCTACGAGCAGTACTTC.